The T cell receptor beta chain described here comes from a study of T cell repertoires in cytomegalovirus infection. General study findings and limits: It was HLA-C-restricted CMV-specific TCR beta clonotypes that dominated the response ex vivo.

This clonotype was picked up a small number of times. What it binds is not known. In TCRdb, the reads were re-called with MiXCR into one record per CDR3 protein. Here the sample spans around 300,000 distinct CDR3 sequences, more than 8% being singletons. The V and J ends lost 5 bases and 5 bases, in that order; junction bases with no gene match: 8. The length of the CDR3 is 14 residues. CDR1 DFQATT and CDR2 SNEGSKA come from the germline V gene (reference sequence). The sequencing sample was made of PBMCs. The rearrangement joins TRBV20-1 to TRBJ2-1; 8 bases match TRBD2. The source of this sequence is a human donor in good health (CMV status not recorded). Some clones in this sample may be carry-over from other donors' samples. This CDR3 is CSASSGRRDNEQFF. In DNA, the CDR3 is TGCAGTGCTTCAAGCGGGAGAAGGGACAATGAGCAGTTCTTC.